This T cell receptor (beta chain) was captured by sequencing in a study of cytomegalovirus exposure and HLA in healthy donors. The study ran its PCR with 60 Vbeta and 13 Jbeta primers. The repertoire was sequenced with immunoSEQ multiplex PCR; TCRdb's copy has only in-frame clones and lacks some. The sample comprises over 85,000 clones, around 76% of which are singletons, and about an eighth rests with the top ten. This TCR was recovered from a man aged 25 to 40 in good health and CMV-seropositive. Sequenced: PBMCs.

The CDR3 here is CASSQDTQRGSSGETQYF. CDR3 DNA sequence: TGCGCCAGCAGCCAAGATACCCAGCGGGGGTCCTCGGGGGAGACCCAGTACTTC. The rearrangement joins TRBV4-3 to TRBJ2-5, with 8 positions matching TRBD2. CDR3 size: 18 residues. Germline V lookup: CDR1 LGHNA, CDR2 YSLEER. The trim removed 0 bases at V and 5 bases at J, leaving 14 bases unmatched.